This T cell receptor beta chain was documented in a study of CD8 T cell repertoires and HIV-1 epitope variants. Study summary: T cells were stimulated with Twenty-five Gag and Nef peptides separately.

Survey-depth immunoSEQ sequencing covered TCR beta CDR3 regions. The assay was immunoSEQ multiplex PCR, and TCRdb's table has in-frame clones only and misses some. This table holds some 2,000 clones, approximately 76% found once. On this clone itself: Its specificity is not known.

Source material: cultured CD8+ T cells derived from PBMCs. This clonotype was obtained from a male donor with HIV.

The CDR3 sequence is CASRPDSSYEQYF. CDR3 coding DNA: TGCGCCAGCAGGCCGGACAGCTCCTACGAGCAGTACTTC. The V call is TRBV5-1, the J call TRBJ2-7, with D possibly matching TRBD1 (6 bases). The CDR3 has 13 amino acids. The V gene's germline CDR1 is SGHRS and CDR2 YFSETQ. V dropped 5 bases and J dropped 0 bases, with 9 bases sitting between them. The variable domain in full, with the rest retrieved from reference TRBV5-1 and TRBJ2-7, is KAGVTQTPRYLIKTRGQQVTLSCSPISGHRSVSWYQQTPGQGLQFLFEYFSETQRNKGNFPGRFSGRQFSNSRSEMNVSTLELGDSALYLCASRPDSSYEQYFGPGTRLTVT.